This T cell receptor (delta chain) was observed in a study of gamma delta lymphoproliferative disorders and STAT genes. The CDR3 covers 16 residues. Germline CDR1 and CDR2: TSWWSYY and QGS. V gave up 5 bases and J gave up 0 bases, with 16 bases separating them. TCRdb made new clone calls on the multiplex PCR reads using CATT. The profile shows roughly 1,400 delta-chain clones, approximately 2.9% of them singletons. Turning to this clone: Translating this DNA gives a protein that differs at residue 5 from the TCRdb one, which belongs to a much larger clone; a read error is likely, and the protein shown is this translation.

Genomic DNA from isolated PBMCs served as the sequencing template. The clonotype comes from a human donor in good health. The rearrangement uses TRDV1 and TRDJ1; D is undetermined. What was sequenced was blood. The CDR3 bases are TGTGCTCTTGGGAAAACACAACAGTGGGACACCGATAAACTCATCTTT. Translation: CALGKTQQWDTDKLIF.